This T cell receptor (beta chain) was obtained from a study of response to subunit inactivated influenza vaccine. MiXCR, run by TCRdb on the RT-PCR reads, gives a single entry per CDR3 protein. The data hold some 180,000 distinct CDR3 sequences, with 9.2% observed a single time. This clonotype was picked up many times. Its antigen is unidentified. The length of the CDR3 is 14 residues. Germline CDR1 is SQVTM and CDR2 is ANQGSEA. V was clipped by 4 bases and J by 5 bases; unmatched bases: 11. Study findings and constraints: Only a handful of new T cells, the authors suggested, are recruited with each seasonal influenza vaccination.

J is TRBJ2-7 and V is TRBV29-1, with TRBD1 matching 7 bases. The source material was non-naive T cells sorted from PBMCs, sampled on the day of vaccination. The clonotype originates from a man aged 50 or older who received an inactivated influenza vaccine. For the CDR3, the DNA is TGCAGCGTTGTTTCGGGACAGTTAGAAAACGAGCAGTACTTC. Protein product: CSVVSGQLENEQYF.